The sequence of this T cell receptor beta chain was determined in a study of shared clonotypes between healthy human individuals. Study results and limitations: Approximately 5% of naive CD4 clonotypes were shared across several donors.

Concerning this clone itself: The antigen remains unidentified.

Naive CD8 cells comprised CD45RO-negative, CCR7-positively selected cells, excluding terminally differentiated effector memory CD45RA+ cells. Germline CDR1 and CDR2: SGHAT and FQNNGV. This CDR3 has 17 amino acids. Trimming stripped 6 bases from V and 1 base from J, with 19 bases between. TCRdb's table, derived via immunoSEQ multiplex PCR, lists solely in-frame clones and lacks some. Altogether about 870,000 clones are present, roughly 92% being singletons, with the ten largest covering approximately 25%. The sequence was obtained from a young man in good health. The chain joins TRBV11-2 to TRBJ2-1; no definite D call. Sequencing was done on a sample of naive CD8+ T cells sorted from blood. The CDR3, as DNA: TGTGCCAGCAGTTACGGGCGCCGTGGAGTATCCTACAATGAGCAGTTCTTC. It is translated as CASSYGRRGVSYNEQFF.